This T cell receptor (beta chain) is drawn from a study of T cells in women clearing cervical HPV infection. Overall study: Case blood drawn at lesion detection; control blood after infection cleared.

V gave up 5 bases and J gave up 5 bases, with 12 bases separating them. The CDR3 loop spans 13 amino acids. In germline, CDR1 is SGHAT, CDR2 FQDESV (reference sequence). immunoSEQ multiplex PCR used an average of around 1,200 ng genomic DNA. Measured with immunoSEQ multiplex PCR; TCRdb has only the in-frame clones, and not every one. Recorded for this sample: approximately 18,000 clones. Findings of the study overall: Richness plus V gene abundances separated cases from controls with AUC less than 0.9. Repertoire richness, not evenness, was significantly elevated in CIN3+ cases versus controls.

Note on this clone: The antigen is not known. The CDR3 goes on 3 residues after the read ends, and that part is filled in from the germline J gene.

V gene TRBV11-1 combines with J gene TRBJ1-2; D remains ambiguous. Material for sequencing was blood buffy coat. This clonotype was sampled from a woman aged 18-70 years with a cervical HPV16 infection that either progressed to CIN3+ or cleared (not recorded which). CDR3 bases read: TGTGCCAGCAGCCAATTACCGGGGTATGGC. As protein: CASSQLPGYG. The entire CDR3 reads CASSQLPGYGYTF.